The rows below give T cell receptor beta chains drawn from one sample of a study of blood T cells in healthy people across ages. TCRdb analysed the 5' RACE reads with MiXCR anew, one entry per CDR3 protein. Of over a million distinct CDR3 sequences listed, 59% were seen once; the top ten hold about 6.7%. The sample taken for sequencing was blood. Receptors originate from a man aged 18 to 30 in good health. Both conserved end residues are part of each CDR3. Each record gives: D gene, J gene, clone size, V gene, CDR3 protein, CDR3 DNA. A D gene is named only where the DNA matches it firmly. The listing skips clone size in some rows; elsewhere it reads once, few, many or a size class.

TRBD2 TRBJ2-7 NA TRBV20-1 CSAPRASGGPPYEQYF TGCAGTGCCCCTAGGGCCAGCGGGGGGCCTCCTTACGAGCAGTACTTC
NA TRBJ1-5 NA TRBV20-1 CSASTDSNQPQHF TGCAGTGCTAGTACGGATAGCAATCAGCCCCAGCATTTT
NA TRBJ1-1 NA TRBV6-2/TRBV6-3 CASSYSGTGAEAFF TGTGCCAGCAGTTACTCGGGCACGGGCGCTGAAGCTTTCTTT
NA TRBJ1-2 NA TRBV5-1 CASSPLSTGGHSGYTF TGCGCCAGCAGCCCACTATCGACAGGAGGTCATTCGGGCTACACCTTC
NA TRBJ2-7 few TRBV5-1 CASSREGEPYEQYF TGCGCCAGCAGTCGAGAAGGGGAGCCCTACGAGCAGTACTTC
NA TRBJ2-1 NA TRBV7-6 CASRLSWDHEQFF TGTGCGAGCCGCCTTAGTTGGGATCATGAGCAGTTCTTC
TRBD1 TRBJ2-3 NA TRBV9 CASSERTGKGTQYF TGTGCCAGCAGCGAGCGGACAGGGAAAGGTACGCAGTATTTT
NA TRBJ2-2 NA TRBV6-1 CASSVEDTGELFF TGTGCCAGCAGTGTTGAGGACACCGGGGAGCTGTTTTTT
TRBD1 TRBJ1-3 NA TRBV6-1 CASSESQGWAGNTIYF TGTGCCAGCAGTGAATCACAGGGGTGGGCTGGAAACACCATATATTTT
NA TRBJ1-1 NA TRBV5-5 CASSATQDIEAFF TGTGCCAGCAGCGCGACACAGGATATTGAAGCTTTCTTT
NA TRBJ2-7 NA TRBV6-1 CASYRDGSYEQYF TGTGCCAGCTACCGGGACGGATCCTACGAGCAGTACTTC
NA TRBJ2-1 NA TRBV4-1 CASSQAFRGNEQFF TGCGCCAGCAGCCAAGCGTTCAGAGGCAATGAGCAGTTCTTC
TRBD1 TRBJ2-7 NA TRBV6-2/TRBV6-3 CASSYSGQGGDERYF TGTGCCAGCAGTTACTCGGGACAGGGAGGTGACGAGCGGTACTTC
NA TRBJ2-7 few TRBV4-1 CASSQVWQGAYEQYF TGCGCCAGCAGCCAAGTCTGGCAGGGAGCCTACGAGCAGTACTTC
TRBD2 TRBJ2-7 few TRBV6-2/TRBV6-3 CASSFSRLAAEQYF TGTGCCAGCAGTTTCTCACGACTAGCAGCTGAGCAGTACTTC
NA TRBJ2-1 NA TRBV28 CASDDRLSSEQFF TGTGCCAGCGACGACAGGTTATCCAGTGAGCAGTTCTTC
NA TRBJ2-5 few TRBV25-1 CAGGGWETQYF TGTGCCGGAGGGGGGTGGGAGACCCAGTACTTC